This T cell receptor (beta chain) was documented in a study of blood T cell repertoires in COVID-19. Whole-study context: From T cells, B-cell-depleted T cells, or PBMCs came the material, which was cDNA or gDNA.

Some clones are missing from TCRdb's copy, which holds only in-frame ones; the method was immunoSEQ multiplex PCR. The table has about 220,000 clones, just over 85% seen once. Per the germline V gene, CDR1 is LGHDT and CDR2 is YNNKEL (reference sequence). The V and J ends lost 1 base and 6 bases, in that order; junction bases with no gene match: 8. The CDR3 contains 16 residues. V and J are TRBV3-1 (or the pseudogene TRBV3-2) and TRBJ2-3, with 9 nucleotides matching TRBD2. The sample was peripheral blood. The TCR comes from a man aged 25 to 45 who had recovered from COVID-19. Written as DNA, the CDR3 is TGTGCCAGCAGCCAAGGAAGCGGGGGGAGGTGGGATACGCAGTATTTT. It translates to CASSQGSGGRWDTQYF.